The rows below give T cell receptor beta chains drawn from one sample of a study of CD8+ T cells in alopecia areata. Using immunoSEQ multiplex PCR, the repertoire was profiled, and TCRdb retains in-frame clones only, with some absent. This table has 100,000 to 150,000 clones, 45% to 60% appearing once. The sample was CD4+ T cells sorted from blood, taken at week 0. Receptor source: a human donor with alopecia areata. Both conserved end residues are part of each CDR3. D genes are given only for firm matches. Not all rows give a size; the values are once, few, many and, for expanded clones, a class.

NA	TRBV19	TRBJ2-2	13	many	TGTGCCACCCGGAGGGGGAGTGGCGGGGAGCTGTTTTTT	CATRRGSGGELFF
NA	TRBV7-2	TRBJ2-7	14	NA	TGTGCCAGCAGCGATCAGACAGGTCCCTACGAGCAGTACTTC	CASSDQTGPYEQYF
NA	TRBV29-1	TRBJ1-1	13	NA	TGCAGCGTTGGGCAGGGAAGAACTTATGAAGCTTTCTTT	CSVGQGRTYEAFF
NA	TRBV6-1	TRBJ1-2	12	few	TGTGCCAGCAGGGGATGGGACTATGGCTACACCTTC	CASRGWDYGYTF
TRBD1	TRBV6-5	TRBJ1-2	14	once	TGTGCCAGCAGTTCGAGACAGGGTTTACATGGCTACACCTTC	CASSSRQGLHGYTF
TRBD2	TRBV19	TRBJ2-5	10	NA	TGTGCCCGCGGGGGGGAGACCCAGTACTTC	CARGGETQYF
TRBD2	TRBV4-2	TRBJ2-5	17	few	TGTGCCAGCAGCTCCGAACTAGCGGGGGGGCAGGAAGAGACCCAGTACTTC	CASSSELAGGQEETQYF
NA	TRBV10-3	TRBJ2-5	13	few	TGTGCCATCAGTGAGAACAGAGAAGAGACCCAGTACTTC	CAISENREETQYF
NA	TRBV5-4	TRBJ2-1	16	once	TGTGCCAGCAGCCGAAACGGGGCTAGCCGGTACAATGAGCAGTTCTTC	CASSRNGASRYNEQFF
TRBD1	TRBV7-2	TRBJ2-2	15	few	TGTGCCAGCAGCTTATCAGGGGGAAACACCGGGGAGCTGTTTTTT	CASSLSGGNTGELFF
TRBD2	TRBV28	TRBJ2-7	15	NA	TGTGCCAGCTGTCTCCTAAGCGGGACCCCCTACGAGCAGTACTTC	CASCLLSGTPYEQYF
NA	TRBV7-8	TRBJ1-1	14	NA	TGTGCCAGCAGCCCGGACTGGTTGAACACTGAAGCTTTCTTT	CASSPDWLNTEAFF
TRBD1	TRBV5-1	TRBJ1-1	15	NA	TGCGCCAGCAGCTTGGAACGGACAGGGATCACTGAAGCTTTCTTT	CASSLERTGITEAFF
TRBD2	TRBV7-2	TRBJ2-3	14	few	TGTGCCAGCAGCTTAGGTGGGGGGGACGATACGCAGTATTTT	CASSLGGGDDTQYF
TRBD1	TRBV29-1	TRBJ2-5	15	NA	TGCAGCGTGATAAAAGACAGGGGGCGTGGAGAGACCCAGTACTTC	CSVIKDRGRGETQYF
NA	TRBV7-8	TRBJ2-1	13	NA	TGTGCCAGCAGCTCCGGACAGTACAATGAGCAGTTCTTC	CASSSGQYNEQFF
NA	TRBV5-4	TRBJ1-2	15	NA	TGTGCCAGCAGCTTGACCGGGACGGTATCCTATGGCTACACCTTC	CASSLTGTVSYGYTF
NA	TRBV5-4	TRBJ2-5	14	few	TGTGCCAGCAGCTTGGAAGCCGGCTGGGAGACCCAGTACTTC	CASSLEAGWETQYF
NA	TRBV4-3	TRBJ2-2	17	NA	TGCGCCAGCAGCCAAGACCCCGCCCGACTCCGCATCGGGGAGCTGTTTTTT	CASSQDPARLRIGELFF
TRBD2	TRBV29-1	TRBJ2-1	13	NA	TGCAGCGTTGGGGTAGCGGGAGAAGGTGAGCAGTTCTTC	CSVGVAGEGEQFF
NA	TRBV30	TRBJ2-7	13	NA	TGTGCCTGGAGTCCGGACCTGCCCTACGAGCAGTACTTC	CAWSPDLPYEQYF
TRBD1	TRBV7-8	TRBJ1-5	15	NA	TGTGCCAGCAGCCCCAGGACAGGGGGCGGACAGCCCCAGCATTTT	CASSPRTGGGQPQHF
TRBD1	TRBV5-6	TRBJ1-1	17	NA	TGTGCCAGCAGTGGTTTATCTCGGACAGGGGGTTTCACTGAAGCTTTCTTT	CASSGLSRTGGFTEAFF
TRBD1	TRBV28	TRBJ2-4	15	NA	TGTGCCAGCAGTTTATTAGGTGGGACAGGGAATAGGCAGTACTTC	CASSLLGGTGNRQYF
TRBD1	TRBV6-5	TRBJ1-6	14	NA	TGTGCCAGCAGACCCGGGACAGTAGATTCACCCCTCCACTTT	CASRPGTVDSPLHF
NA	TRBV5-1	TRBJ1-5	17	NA	TGCGCCAGCAGCTTGGTCCCCCCATCGAATAGCAATCAGCCCCAGCATTTT	CASSLVPPSNSNQPQHF
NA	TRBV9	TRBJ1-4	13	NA	TGTGCCAGCAGCGCAGGGACGGTTGAAAAACTGTTTTTT	CASSAGTVEKLFF
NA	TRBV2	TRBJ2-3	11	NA	TGTGCCAGCAGTTCCGTAGATACGCAGTATTTT	CASSSVDTQYF
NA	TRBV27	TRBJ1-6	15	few	TGTGCCAGCAGGCTCAGGAGCTCCTATAATTCACCCCTCCACTTT	CASRLRSSYNSPLHF
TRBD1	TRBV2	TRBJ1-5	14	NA	TGTGCCAGCAGCGCGGACAGGACTCCTAGGCCCCAGCATTTT	CASSADRTPRPQHF
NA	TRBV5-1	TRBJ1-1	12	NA	TGCGCCAGCAGCTCCTCAGGGATTGGAGCTTTCTTT	CASSSSGIGAFF
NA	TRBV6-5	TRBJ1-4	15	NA	TGTGCCAGCAGCCGTTGGGTACAGTTTAATGAAAAACTGTTTTTT	CASSRWVQFNEKLFF
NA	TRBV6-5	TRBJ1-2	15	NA	TGTGCCAGCAGGCCGGGAGAAGGGCCGGTCTATGGCTACACCTTC	CASRPGEGPVYGYTF
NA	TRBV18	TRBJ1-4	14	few	TGTGCCAGCTCACCTAGAACAACTAATGAAAAACTGTTTTTT	CASSPRTTNEKLFF
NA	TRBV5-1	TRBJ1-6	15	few	TGCGCCAGCAGCTTGAGACAGTCCTATAATTCACCCCTCCACTTT	CASSLRQSYNSPLHF
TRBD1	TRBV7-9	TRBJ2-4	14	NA	TGTGCCAGCAGCTTGGGGACAGGGTCCAACATTCAGTACTTC	CASSLGTGSNIQYF
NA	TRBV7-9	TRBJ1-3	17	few	TGTGCCAGCAGCTCAGACACCACCAACGGGGCTGGAAACACCATATATTTT	CASSSDTTNGAGNTIYF
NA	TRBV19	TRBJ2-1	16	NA	TGTGCCACCAAGAAGGGAGGTGTGGATTCGCACAATGAGCAGTTCTTC	CATKKGGVDSHNEQFF
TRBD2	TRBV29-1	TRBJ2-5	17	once	TGCAGCGTTAGAGGGACTAGCGGGGGTTGGGTGGTAGAGACCCAGTACTTC	CSVRGTSGGWVVETQYF
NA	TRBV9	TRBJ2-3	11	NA	TGTGCTAGCTCCTCCGCAGATACGCAGTATTTT	CASSSADTQYF
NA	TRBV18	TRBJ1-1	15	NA	TGTGCCAGCTCACTTTCCCGTGGGGGTGACACTGAAGCTTTCTTT	CASSLSRGGDTEAFF
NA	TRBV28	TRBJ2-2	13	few	TGTGCCAGCATCTCACCGAACACCGGGGAGCTGTTTTTT	CASISPNTGELFF
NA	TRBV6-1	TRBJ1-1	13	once	TGTGCCAGCAATAAGGGGGGGAGCACTGAAGCTTTCTTT	CASNKGGSTEAFF